Listed below are T cell receptor beta chains from one sample, sequenced in a study of cytotoxic CD8 clonotypes in ibrutinib-treated CLL. Using immunoSEQ multiplex PCR, the repertoire was profiled, and TCRdb retains in-frame clones only, with some absent. The table includes about 27,000 clones, more than 60% detected once. Source: PBMCs, taken after 24 months of ibrutinib treatment. Receptors were obtained from a human donor with chronic lymphocytic leukemia. The conserved cysteine and the conserved F or W are not part of the CDR3 here.

V	J	CDR3
TRBV18	TRBJ1-1	ASSTNRAALDAF
TRBV2	TRBJ2-5	ASSNRGRVETQY
TRBV29-1	TRBJ1-1	SVVPGRHTEAF
TRBV30	TRBJ2-3	AWSHGAGEDTQY
TRBV18	TRBJ2-7	ASSSMGQYPMGQY
TRBV16	TRBJ1-5	ASSPLGGVFNQPQH
TRBV15	TRBJ2-5	ATSTGPQETQY
TRBV29-1	TRBJ1-5	SVGQAINQPQH
TRBV28	TRBJ1-3	ASSLIMGEGSNTIY
TRBV30	TRBJ1-2	AWSAREECT
TRBV9	TRBJ2-1	ASSPPEGAGGPGNEQF
TRBV5-1	TRBJ1-1	ASSSRIGGTEAF
TRBV11-2	TRBJ2-5	ASSFTRGGETQY